This TCR beta chain was sequenced during a study of blood T cell repertoires in COVID-19. The junction had 6 bases not matched to a gene; V was cut back by 6 bases and J by 6 bases. Germline CDR1 SQVTM, CDR2 ANQGSEA. This CDR3 spans 13 amino acids. Per the authors' pipeline: Reference gene primer amplification in the assay estimated nucleated cell counts. Some clones are missing from TCRdb's copy, which holds only in-frame ones; the method was immunoSEQ multiplex PCR. That table is the source of V, J and clone size, and D and trimming were worked out from the DNA. Altogether 250,000 to 350,000 clones are present, roughly 83% being singletons, with the ten largest covering roughly 1.5%.

This receptor was identified in a human donor with COVID-19, enrolled during active disease. The donor label of this sample is uncertain. Sample: peripheral blood. The V and J genes are TRBV29-1 and TRBJ2-7; TRBD1 matches at 12 bases. The CDR3 DNA follows: TGCAGCGTCGTGGGACAGGGGGCTGGCGAGCAGTACTTC. The encoded protein is CSVVGQGAGEQYF.